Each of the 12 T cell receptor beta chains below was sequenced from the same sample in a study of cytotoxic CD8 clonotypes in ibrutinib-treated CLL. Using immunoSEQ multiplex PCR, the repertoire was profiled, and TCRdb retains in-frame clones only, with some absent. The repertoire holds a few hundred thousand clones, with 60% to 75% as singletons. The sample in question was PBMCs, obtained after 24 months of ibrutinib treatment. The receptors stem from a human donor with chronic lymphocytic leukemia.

CDR3 sequence (DNA): TGTGCCAGCAGTTTGACAGGGAGAAGCTCCTACGAGCAGTACTTC. Its protein is CASSLTGRSSYEQYF. The chain employs TRBV28 and TRBJ2-7; 7 bases are shared with TRBD1. From germline, CDR1 is MDHEN and CDR2 SYDVKM. The CDR3 has 15 residues. The J segment lost 0 bases and the V segment lost 3 bases, leaving 5 bases of the junction unmatched.

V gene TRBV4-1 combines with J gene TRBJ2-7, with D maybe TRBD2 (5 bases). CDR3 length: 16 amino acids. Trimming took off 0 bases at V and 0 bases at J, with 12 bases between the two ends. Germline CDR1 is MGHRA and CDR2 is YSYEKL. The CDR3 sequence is CASSQDAWESSYEQYF. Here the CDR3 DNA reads TGCGCCAGCAGCCAAGATGCTTGGGAGAGCTCCTACGAGCAGTACTTC.

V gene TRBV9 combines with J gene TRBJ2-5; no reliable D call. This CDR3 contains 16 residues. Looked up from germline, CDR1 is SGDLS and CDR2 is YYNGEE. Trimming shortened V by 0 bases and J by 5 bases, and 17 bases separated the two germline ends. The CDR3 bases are TGTGCCAGCAGCGTAGGGGTCAGAAACCTCCCTGAGACCCAGTACTTC. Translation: CASSVGVRNLPETQYF.

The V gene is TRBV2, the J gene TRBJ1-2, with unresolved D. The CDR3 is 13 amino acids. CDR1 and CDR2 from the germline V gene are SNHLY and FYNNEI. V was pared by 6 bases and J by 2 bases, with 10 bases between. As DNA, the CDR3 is TGTGCCAGCAGAACGGGTCCCAACTATGGCTACACCTTC. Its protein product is CASRTGPNYGYTF. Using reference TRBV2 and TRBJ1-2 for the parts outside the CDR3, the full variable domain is EPEVTQTPSHQVTQMGQEVILRCVPISNHLYFYWYRQILGQKVEFLVSFYNNEISEKSEIFDDQFSVERPDGSNFTLKIRSTKLEDSAMYFCASRTGPNYGYTFGSGTRLTVV.

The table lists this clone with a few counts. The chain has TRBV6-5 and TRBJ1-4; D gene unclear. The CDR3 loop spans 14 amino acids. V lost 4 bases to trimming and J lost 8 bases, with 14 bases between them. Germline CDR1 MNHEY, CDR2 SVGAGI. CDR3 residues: CASSLSGKREKLFF. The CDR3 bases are TGTGCCAGCAGTTTAAGCGGGAAGAGAGAAAAACTGTTTTTT.

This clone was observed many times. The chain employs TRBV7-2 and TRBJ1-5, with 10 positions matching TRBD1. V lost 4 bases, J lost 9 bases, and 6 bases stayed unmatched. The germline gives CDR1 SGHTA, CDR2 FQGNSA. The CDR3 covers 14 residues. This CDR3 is CASSSTGGTRPQHF. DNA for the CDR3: TGTGCCAGCAGCTCGACAGGGGGCACCCGGCCCCAGCATTTT.

CDR3 nucleotides: TGTGCCTGGAAGTGGAGGGACGGACCCTACGAGCAGTACTTC. This sequence encodes CAWKWRDGPYEQYF. The chain recombines TRBV30 with TRBJ2-7, with D maybe TRBD2 (6 bases). Trimming cost V 4 bases and J 2 bases, with 15 bases left between them. The CDR3 spans 14 residues. Germline lookup yields CDR1 GTSNPN and CDR2 SVGIG (reference sequence).

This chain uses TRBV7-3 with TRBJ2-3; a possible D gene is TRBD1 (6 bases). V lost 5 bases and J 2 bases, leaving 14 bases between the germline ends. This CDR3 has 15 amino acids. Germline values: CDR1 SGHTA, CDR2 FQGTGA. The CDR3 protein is CASSRQGFITDTQYF. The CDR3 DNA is TGTGCCAGCAGCCGGCAGGGGTTTATCACAGATACGCAGTATTTT.

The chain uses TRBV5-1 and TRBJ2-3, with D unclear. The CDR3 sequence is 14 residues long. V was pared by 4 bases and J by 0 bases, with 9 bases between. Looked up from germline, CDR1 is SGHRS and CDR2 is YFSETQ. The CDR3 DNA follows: TGCGCCAGCAGCACAGAGACTAGCACAGATACGCAGTATTTT. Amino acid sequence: CASSTETSTDTQYF. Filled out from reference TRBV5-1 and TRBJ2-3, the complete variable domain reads KAGVTQTPRYLIKTRGQQVTLSCSPISGHRSVSWYQQTPGQGLQFLFEYFSETQRNKGNFPGRFSGRQFSNSRSEMNVSTLELGDSALYLCASSTETSTDTQYFGPGTRLTVL.

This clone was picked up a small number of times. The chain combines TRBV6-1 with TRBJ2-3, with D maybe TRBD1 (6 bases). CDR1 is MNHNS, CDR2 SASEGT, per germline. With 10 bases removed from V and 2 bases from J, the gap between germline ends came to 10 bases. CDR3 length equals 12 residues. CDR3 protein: CATEGDTDTQYF. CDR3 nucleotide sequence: TGTGCCACCGAGGGGGACACAGATACGCAGTATTTT.

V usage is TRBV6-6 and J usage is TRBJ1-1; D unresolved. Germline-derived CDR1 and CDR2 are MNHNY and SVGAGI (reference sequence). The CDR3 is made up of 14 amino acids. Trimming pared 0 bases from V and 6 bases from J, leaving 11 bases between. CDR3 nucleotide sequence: TGTGCCAGCAGTTACTCTGACTCTCTCGCTGAAGCTTTCTTT. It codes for CASSYSDSLAEAFF.

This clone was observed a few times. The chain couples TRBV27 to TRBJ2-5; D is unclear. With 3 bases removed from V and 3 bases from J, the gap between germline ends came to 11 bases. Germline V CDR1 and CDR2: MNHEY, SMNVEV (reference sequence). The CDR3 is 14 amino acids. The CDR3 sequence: CASSLMAAKETQYF. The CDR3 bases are TGTGCCAGCAGTTTGATGGCAGCTAAAGAGACCCAGTACTTC.